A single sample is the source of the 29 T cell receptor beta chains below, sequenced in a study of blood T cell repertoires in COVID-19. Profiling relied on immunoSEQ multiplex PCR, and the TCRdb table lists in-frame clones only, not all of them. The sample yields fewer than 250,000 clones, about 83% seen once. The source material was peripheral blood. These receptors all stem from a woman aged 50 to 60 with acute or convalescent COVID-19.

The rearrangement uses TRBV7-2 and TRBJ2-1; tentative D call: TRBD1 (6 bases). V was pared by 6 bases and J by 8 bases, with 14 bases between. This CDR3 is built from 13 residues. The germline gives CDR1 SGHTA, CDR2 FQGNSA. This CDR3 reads CASRLPTGYEQFF. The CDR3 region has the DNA TGTGCCAGCAGGCTCCCTACAGGGTATGAGCAGTTCTTC.

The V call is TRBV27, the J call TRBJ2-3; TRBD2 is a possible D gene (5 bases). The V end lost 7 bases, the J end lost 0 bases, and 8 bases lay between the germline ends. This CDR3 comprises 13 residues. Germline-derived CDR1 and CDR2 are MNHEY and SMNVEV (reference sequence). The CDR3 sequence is CASNGGSTDTQYF. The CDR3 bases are TGTGCCAGCAACGGCGGGAGCACAGATACGCAGTATTTT.

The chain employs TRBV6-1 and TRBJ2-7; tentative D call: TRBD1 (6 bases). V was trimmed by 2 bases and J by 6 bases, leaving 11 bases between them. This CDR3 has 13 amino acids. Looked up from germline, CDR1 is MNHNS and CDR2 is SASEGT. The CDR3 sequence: CASSETGISEQYF. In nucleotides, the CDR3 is TGTGCCAGCAGTGAAACAGGGATCTCCGAGCAGTACTTC.

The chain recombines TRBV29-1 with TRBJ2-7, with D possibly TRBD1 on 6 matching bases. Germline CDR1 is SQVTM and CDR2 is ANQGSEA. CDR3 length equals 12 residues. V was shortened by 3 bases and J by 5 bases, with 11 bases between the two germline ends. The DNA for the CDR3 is TGCAGCGTTGAGGCCACAGGGAACGAGCAGTACTTC. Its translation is CSVEATGNEQYF.

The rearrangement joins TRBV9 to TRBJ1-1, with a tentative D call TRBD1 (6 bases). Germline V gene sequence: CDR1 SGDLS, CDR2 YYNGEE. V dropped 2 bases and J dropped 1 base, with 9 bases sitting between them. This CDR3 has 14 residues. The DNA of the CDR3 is TGTGCCAGCAGCGTGGGACATGCGAACACTGAAGCTTTCTTT. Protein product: CASSVGHANTEAFF. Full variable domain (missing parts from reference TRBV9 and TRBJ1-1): DSGVTQTPKHLITATGQRVTLRCSPRSGDLSVYWYQQSLDQGLQFLIQYYNGEERAKGNILERFSAQQFPDLHSELNLSSLELGDSALYFCASSVGHANTEAFFGQGTRLTVV.

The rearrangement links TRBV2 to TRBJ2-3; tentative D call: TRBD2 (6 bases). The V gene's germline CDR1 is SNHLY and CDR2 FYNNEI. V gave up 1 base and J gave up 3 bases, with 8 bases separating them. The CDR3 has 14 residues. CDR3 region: CASSEGLVTDTQYF. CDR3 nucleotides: TGTGCCAGCAGTGAAGGACTAGTGACAGATACGCAGTATTTT. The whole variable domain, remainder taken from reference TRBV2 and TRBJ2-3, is EPEVTQTPSHQVTQMGQEVILRCVPISNHLYFYWYRQILGQKVEFLVSFYNNEISEKSEIFDDQFSVERPDGSNFTLKIRSTKLEDSAMYFCASSEGLVTDTQYFGPGTRLTVL.

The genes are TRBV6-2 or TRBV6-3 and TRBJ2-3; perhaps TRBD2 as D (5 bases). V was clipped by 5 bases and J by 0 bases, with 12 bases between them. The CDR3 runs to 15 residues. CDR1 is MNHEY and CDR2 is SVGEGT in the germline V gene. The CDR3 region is CASSRSLASTDTQYF. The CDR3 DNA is TGTGCCAGCAGTAGGTCATTAGCGAGCACAGATACGCAGTATTTT.

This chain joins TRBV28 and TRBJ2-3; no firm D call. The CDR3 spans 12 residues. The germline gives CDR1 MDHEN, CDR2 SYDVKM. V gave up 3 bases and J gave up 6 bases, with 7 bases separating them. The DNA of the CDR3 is TGTGCCAGCAGTTTTTCCGGGGATACGCAGTATTTT. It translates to CASSFSGDTQYF.

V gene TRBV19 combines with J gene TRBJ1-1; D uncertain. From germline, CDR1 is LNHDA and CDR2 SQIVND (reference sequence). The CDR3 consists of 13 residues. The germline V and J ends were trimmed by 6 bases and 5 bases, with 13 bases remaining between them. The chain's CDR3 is CASSRQRGTEAFF. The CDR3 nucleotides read TGTGCCAGTAGCCGACAACGTGGAACTGAAGCTTTCTTT.

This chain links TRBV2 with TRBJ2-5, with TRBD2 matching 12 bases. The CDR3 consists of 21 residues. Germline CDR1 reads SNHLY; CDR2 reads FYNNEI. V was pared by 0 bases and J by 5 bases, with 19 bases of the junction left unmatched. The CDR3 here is CASSEALGLAGGPLRTETQYF. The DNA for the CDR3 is TGTGCCAGCAGTGAAGCGCTGGGGCTAGCGGGGGGGCCTCTTCGGACTGAGACCCAGTACTTC.

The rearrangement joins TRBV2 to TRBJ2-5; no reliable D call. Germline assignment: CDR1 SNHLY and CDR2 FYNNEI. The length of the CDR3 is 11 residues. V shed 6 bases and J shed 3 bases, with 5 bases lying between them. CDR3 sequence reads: CASSLKETQYF. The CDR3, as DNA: TGTGCCAGCAGCCTAAAAGAGACCCAGTACTTC.

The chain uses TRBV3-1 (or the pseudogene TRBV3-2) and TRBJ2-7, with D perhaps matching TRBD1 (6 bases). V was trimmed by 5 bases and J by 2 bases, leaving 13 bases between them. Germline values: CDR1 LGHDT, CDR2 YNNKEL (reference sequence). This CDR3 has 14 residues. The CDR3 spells CASSEQGRTYEQYF. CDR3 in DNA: TGTGCCAGCAGCGAACAGGGTCGAACCTACGAGCAGTACTTC.

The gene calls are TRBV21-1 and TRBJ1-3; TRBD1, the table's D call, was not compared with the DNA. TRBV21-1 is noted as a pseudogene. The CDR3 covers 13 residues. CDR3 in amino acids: CASSYRAGNTIYF. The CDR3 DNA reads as TGTGCCAGCAGCTACAGGGCTGGAAACACCATATATTTT.

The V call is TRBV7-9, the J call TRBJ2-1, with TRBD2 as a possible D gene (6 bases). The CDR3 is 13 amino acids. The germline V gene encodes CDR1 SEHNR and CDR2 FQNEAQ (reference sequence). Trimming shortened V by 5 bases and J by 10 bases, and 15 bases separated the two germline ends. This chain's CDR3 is CASSLRPGLEQFF. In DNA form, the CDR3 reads TGTGCCAGCAGCCTCCGACCCGGACTAGAGCAGTTCTTC.

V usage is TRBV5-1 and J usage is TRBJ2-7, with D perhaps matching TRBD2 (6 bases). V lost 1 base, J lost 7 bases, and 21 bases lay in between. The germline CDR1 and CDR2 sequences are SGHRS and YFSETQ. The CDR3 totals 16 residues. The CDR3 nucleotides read TGCGCCAGCAGCTTGAACACAGACGGGAGCTCCGCAGAGCAGTACTTC. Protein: CASSLNTDGSSAEQYF.

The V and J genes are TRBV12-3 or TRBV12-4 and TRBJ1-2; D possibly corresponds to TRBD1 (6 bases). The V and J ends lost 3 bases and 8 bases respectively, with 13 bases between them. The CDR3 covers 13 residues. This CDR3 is CASSLIPGEGYTF. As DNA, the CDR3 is TGTGCCAGCAGTTTGATTCCAGGGGAGGGCTACACCTTC.

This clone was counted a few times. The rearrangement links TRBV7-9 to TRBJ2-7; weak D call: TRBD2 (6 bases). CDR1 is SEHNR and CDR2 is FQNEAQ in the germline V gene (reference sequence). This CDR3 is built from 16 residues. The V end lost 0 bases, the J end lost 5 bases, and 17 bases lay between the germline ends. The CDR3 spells CASSLAAGPWANEQYF. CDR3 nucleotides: TGTGCCAGCAGCTTAGCGGCGGGACCATGGGCCAACGAGCAGTACTTC.

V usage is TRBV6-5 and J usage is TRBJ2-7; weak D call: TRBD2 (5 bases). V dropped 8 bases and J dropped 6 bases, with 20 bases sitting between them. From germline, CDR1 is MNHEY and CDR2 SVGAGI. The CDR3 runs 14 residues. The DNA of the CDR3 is TGTGCCAGCCGGGGAGACACAAAATGGTCCGAGCAGTACTTC. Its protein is CASRGDTKWSEQYF.

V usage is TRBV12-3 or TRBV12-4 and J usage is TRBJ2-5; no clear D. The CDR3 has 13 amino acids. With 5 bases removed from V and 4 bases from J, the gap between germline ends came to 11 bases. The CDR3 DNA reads TGTGCCAGCAGTGTCCAGGTGAGAGAGACCCAGTACTTC. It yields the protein CASSVQVRETQYF.

The CDR3 region has the DNA TGTGCCAGCAGCCAGGGCACAGGCCTGAACACTGAAGCTTTCTTT. It specifies CASSQGTGLNTEAFF. The rearrangement uses TRBV4-2 and TRBJ1-1; maybe TRBD1 (5 bases). Between the trimmed V and J ends, which lost 3 bases and 0 bases, there was a span of 11 bases. CDR1 LGHNA and CDR2 YNFKEQ come from the germline V gene. The CDR3 spans 15 residues.

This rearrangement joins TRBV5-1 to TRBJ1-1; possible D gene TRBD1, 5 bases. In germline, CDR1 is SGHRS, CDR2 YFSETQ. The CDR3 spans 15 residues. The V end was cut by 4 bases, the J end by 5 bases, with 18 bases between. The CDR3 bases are TGCGCCAGCAGCGCCTCCCTTCAGGGAGGGACTGAAGCTTTCTTT. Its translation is CASSASLQGGTEAFF.

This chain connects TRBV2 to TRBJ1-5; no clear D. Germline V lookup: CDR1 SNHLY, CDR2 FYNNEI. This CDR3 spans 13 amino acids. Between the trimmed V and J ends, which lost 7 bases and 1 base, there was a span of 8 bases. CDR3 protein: CASNGDSNQPQHF. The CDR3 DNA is TGTGCCAGCAACGGAGACAGCAATCAGCCCCAGCATTTT. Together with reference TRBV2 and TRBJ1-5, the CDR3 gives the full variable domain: EPEVTQTPSHQVTQMGQEVILRCVPISNHLYFYWYRQILGQKVEFLVSFYNNEISEKSEIFDDQFSVERPDGSNFTLKIRSTKLEDSAMYFCASNGDSNQPQHFGDGTRLSIL.

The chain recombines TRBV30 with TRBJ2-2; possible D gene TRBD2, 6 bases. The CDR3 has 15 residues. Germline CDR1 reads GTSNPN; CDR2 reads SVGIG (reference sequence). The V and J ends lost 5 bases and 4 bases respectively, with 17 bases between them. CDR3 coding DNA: TGTGCCTGGGGCCTGGAGGTGCGGGGCACCGGGGAGCTGTTTTTT. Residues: CAWGLEVRGTGELFF.

For the CDR3, the DNA is TGTGCCAGCAGCCAGGACCCTAGCGCCGTGAGCTCCTACAATGAGCAGTTCTTC. Translation: CASSQDPSAVSSYNEQFF. The V and J genes are TRBV3-1 (or the pseudogene TRBV3-2) and TRBJ2-1; weak D call: TRBD2 (6 bases). Germline values: CDR1 LGHDT, CDR2 YNNKEL (reference sequence). V was cut by 3 bases and J by 0 bases, with 18 bases left in between. This CDR3 is built from 18 residues.

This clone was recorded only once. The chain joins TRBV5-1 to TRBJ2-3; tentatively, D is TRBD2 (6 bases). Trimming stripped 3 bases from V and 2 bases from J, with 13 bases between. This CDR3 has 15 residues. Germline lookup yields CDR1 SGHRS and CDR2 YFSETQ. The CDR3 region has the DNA TGCGCCAGCAGCTACTTGGGACTCACCACAGATACGCAGTATTTT. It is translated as CASSYLGLTTDTQYF.

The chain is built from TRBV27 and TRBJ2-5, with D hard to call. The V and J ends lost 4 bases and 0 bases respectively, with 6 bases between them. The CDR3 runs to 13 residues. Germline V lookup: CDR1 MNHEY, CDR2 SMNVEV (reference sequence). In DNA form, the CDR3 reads TGTGCCAGCAGTTCACGGTACCAAGAGACCCAGTACTTC. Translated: CASSSRYQETQYF.

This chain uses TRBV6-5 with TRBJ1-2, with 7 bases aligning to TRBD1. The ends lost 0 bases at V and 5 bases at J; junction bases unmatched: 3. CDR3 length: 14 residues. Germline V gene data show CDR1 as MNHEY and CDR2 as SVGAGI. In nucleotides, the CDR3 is TGTGCCAGCAGTTACTCGACAGGGATGTATGGCTACACCTTC. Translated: CASSYSTGMYGYTF.

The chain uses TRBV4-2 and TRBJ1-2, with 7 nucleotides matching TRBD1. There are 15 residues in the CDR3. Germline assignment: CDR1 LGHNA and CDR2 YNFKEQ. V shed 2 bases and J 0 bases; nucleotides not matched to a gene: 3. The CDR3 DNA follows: TGTGCCAGCAGCCAACGACAGGGCGCTAACTATGGCTACACCTTC. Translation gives CASSQRQGANYGYTF.

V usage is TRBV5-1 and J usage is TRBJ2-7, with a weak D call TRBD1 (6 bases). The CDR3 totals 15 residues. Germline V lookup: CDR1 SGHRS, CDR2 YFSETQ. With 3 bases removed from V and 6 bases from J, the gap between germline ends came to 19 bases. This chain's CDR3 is CASSSHRVELGEQYF. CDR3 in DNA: TGCGCCAGCAGCTCCCACAGGGTTGAACTAGGCGAGCAGTACTTC.